Following are 20 T cell receptor beta chains from one sample sequenced in a study of neoadjuvant anti-PD-1 for oral cavity cancer. Only in-frame clones appear in the TCRdb table, and some are missing; sequencing was by immunoSEQ multiplex PCR. The sample yields approximately 13,000 clones, about two thirds seen once. Time point here: after neoadjuvant nivolumab, at surgical resection. Sequenced material: PBMCs, taken after nivolumab (anti-PD-1) treatment. Receptor source: a person aged 35-80 years with oral cavity squamous cell carcinoma.

CDR3 DNA: TGTGCCAGCAGCCAGTGGCAGGGGGAGGGCTACACCTTC. Amino acid sequence: CASSQWQGEGYTF. The chain uses TRBV14 and TRBJ1-2; 7 bases map to TRBD1. Trimming cost V 3 bases and J 8 bases; bases outside gene matches: 6. The CDR3 is 13 residues long. Germline CDR1 SGHDN, CDR2 FVKESK.

The rearrangement uses TRBV11-2 and TRBJ2-6, with D possibly TRBD2 on 5 matching bases. Between the trimmed V and J ends, which lost 9 bases and 4 bases, there was a span of 19 bases. The CDR3 runs to 16 residues. The germline CDR1 and CDR2 sequences are SGHAT and FQNNGV. CDR3: CASRTLAGGGANVLTF. DNA of the CDR3: TGTGCCAGTAGAACTCTAGCCGGTGGGGGGGCCAACGTCCTGACTTTC.

This clone turned up a few times. The J gene is TRBJ2-2, the V gene TRBV9; TRBD1 might be the D (6 bases). CDR3 length equals 16 residues. Germline values: CDR1 SGDLS, CDR2 YYNGEE. The V end was cut by 3 bases, the J end by 2 bases, with 14 bases between. DNA for the CDR3: TGTGCCAGCAGCGCCGGATTGACAGGAAACACCGGGGAGCTGTTTTTT. Its protein is CASSAGLTGNTGELFF.

The chain is built from TRBV6-5 and TRBJ1-2, with 7 bases identical to TRBD1. There are 14 residues in the CDR3. Trimming cost V 7 bases and J 4 bases; bases outside gene matches: 9. The V gene's germline CDR1 is MNHEY and CDR2 SVGAGI. The CDR3 DNA reads as TGTGCCAGCACCAGACAGGGAGGGAGCTATGGCTACACCTTC. Its translation: CASTRQGGSYGYTF.

This clone appeared once. CDR3 sequence (DNA): TGCGCCAGCAGCCCGTCGACAGCGAACACTGAAGCTTTCTTT. Its translation is CASSPSTANTEAFF. This chain uses TRBV5-1 with TRBJ1-1, with D perhaps TRBD1 (5 bases). Trimming pared 4 bases from V and 1 base from J, leaving 11 bases between. This CDR3 is built from 14 residues. CDR1 and CDR2 from the germline V gene are SGHRS and YFSETQ. The variable domain in full, with the rest retrieved from reference TRBV5-1 and TRBJ1-1, is KAGVTQTPRYLIKTRGQQVTLSCSPISGHRSVSWYQQTPGQGLQFLFEYFSETQRNKGNFPGRFSGRQFSNSRSEMNVSTLELGDSALYLCASSPSTANTEAFFGQGTRLTVV.

This sequence joins TRBV28 and TRBJ1-1, with D tentatively TRBD1 (6 bases). The CDR3 runs 15 residues. V gave up 6 bases and J gave up 4 bases, with 18 bases separating them. Germline V lookup: CDR1 MDHEN, CDR2 SYDVKM. The chain's CDR3 is CASSTGGGASTEAFF. The CDR3 nucleotides are TGTGCCAGCAGCACGGGGGGGGGCGCGAGCACTGAAGCTTTCTTT.

This clone was detected once. The CDR3: CASSSGPTDTQYF. DNA of the CDR3: TGTGCCAGCAGCTCAGGACCGACCGATACGCAGTATTTT. The gene calls are TRBV5-4 and TRBJ2-3; D unresolved. Trimming pared 3 bases from V and 6 bases from J, leaving 11 bases between. Germline V gene data show CDR1 as SGHNT and CDR2 as YYREEE (reference sequence). This CDR3 is built from 13 residues.

CDR3 loop: CASSLDRVSSYNEQFF. The CDR3 region has the DNA TGCGCCAGCAGCCTTGACAGGGTTAGCTCCTACAATGAGCAGTTCTTC. The chain combines TRBV5-1 with TRBJ2-1; 7 nucleotides match TRBD1. There are 16 residues in the CDR3. CDR1 is SGHRS and CDR2 is YFSETQ in the germline V gene. Trimming took 4 bases from V and 0 from J; bases not matched to a gene: 7.

This chain's CDR3 is CSERTNYGYTF. The CDR3 nucleotides are TGCAGTGAGAGGACCAACTATGGCTACACCTTC. The chain is built from TRBV20-1 and TRBJ1-2; D is undetermined. The germline gives CDR1 DFQATT, CDR2 SNEGSKA (reference sequence). The CDR3 extends over 11 amino acids. V shed 7 bases and J shed 2 bases, with 8 bases lying between them.

V usage is TRBV29-1 and J usage is TRBJ2-5; D might be TRBD1 (7 bases). The CDR3 consists of 13 residues. The V gene's germline CDR1 is SQVTM and CDR2 ANQGSEA. The V end lost 7 bases, the J end lost 3 bases, and 15 bases lay between the germline ends. The CDR3 nucleotides are TGCAGCGCCGCAGGGGGGCTAAAAGAGACCCAGTACTTC. Its protein is CSAAGGLKETQYF. Together with reference TRBV29-1 and TRBJ2-5, the CDR3 gives the full variable domain: SAVISQKPSRDICQRGTSLTIQCQVDSQVTMMFWYRQQPGQSLTLIATANQGSEATYESGFVIDKFPISRPNLTFSTLTVSNMSPEDSSIYLCSAAGGLKETQYFGPGTRLLVL.

This clone occurred a few times. The rearrangement links TRBV27 to TRBJ2-5; 8 nucleotides match TRBD2. J gave up 4 bases and V 5 bases, and 9 bases lay outside the gene matches. Looked up from germline, CDR1 is MNHEY and CDR2 is SMNVEV (reference sequence). The CDR3 has 15 amino acids. CDR3 protein: CASSPSFLAGETQYF. The CDR3 region has the DNA TGTGCCAGCAGTCCATCCTTTCTAGCGGGAGAGACCCAGTACTTC.

This chain uses TRBV28 with TRBJ2-3; tentative D call: TRBD1 (5 bases). Germline V gene sequence: CDR1 MDHEN, CDR2 SYDVKM. Trimming cost V 4 bases and J 10 bases, with 12 bases left between them. The CDR3 is 12 amino acids. CDR3 DNA sequence: TGTGCCAGCAGTTGGTCCCGGACATCGCAGTATTTT. Its protein is CASSWSRTSQYF.

This clone was seen a handful of times. The chain uses TRBV5-1 and TRBJ1-3; D is uncertain. V was pared by 0 bases and J by 2 bases, with 3 bases between. The germline gives CDR1 SGHRS, CDR2 YFSETQ. The length of the CDR3 is 13 residues. The CDR3 spells CASSLDTGNTIYF. The DNA of the CDR3 is TGCGCCAGCAGCTTGGACACTGGAAACACCATATATTTT. Complete variable domain (other parts from reference TRBV5-1 and TRBJ1-3): KAGVTQTPRYLIKTRGQQVTLSCSPISGHRSVSWYQQTPGQGLQFLFEYFSETQRNKGNFPGRFSGRQFSNSRSEMNVSTLELGDSALYLCASSLDTGNTIYFGEGSWLTVV.

This chain links TRBV6-5 with TRBJ1-1; 7 bases agree with TRBD1. The CDR3 covers 16 residues. Germline lookup yields CDR1 MNHEY and CDR2 SVGAGI. The V and J ends lost 0 bases and 7 bases, in that order; junction bases with no gene match: 11. The CDR3 DNA is TGTGCCAGCAGTTACTCGAGGCAGGGGGGGCGGGATGAAGCTTTCTTT. Translating it yields CASSYSRQGGRDEAFF.

This clone came up a few times. The CDR3 spells CASSSGHSATNEKLFF. The CDR3 nucleotides are TGTGCCAGCAGTTCCGGACACAGTGCAACTAATGAAAAACTGTTTTTT. This chain connects TRBV7-9 to TRBJ1-4; TRBD1 might be the D (5 bases). V was trimmed by 6 bases and J by 0 bases, leaving 14 bases between them. This CDR3 region has 16 residues. Germline CDR1 SEHNR, CDR2 FQNEAQ (reference sequence).

The chain has TRBV10-3 and TRBJ2-5; D tentatively fits TRBD1 or TRBD2 (5 bases each). CDR3 length: 14 residues. Germline CDR1 and CDR2: ENHRY and SYGVKD. The V gene lost 7 bases and the J gene lost 2 bases, with 14 bases spanning the gap. In DNA form, the CDR3 reads TGTGCCATCAACGAGGGCGCAGGGCAAGAGACCCAGTACTTC. It yields the protein CAINEGAGQETQYF.

The CDR3, as DNA: TGCGCCAGCACGTTCGACCAAGTGAACACTGAAGCTTTCTTT. It is translated as CASTFDQVNTEAFF. This chain links TRBV5-1 with TRBJ1-1; D is uncertain. From germline, CDR1 is SGHRS and CDR2 YFSETQ. CDR3 size: 14 residues. Trimming removed 6 bases from V and 0 bases from J, with 12 bases in between.

This sequence joins TRBV5-1 and TRBJ2-5; D may match TRBD1 or TRBD2 (5 bases each). The germline gives CDR1 SGHRS, CDR2 YFSETQ. CDR3 length equals 20 residues. Trimming took 2 bases from V and 0 from J, leaving 26 bases between them. CDR3 DNA: TGCGCCAGCAGCTTCGTCCTTGACAGCGGCTATGATAACTACCAAGAGACCCAGTACTTC. Its translation is CASSFVLDSGYDNYQETQYF.

The table lists this clone with a count of one. This chain joins TRBV15 and TRBJ2-1; 13 nucleotides line up with TRBD2. V trimming: 0 bases; J trimming: 7 bases; junction bases outside the gene matches: 12. The CDR3 totals 19 residues. Germline V gives CDR1 LNHNV, CDR2 YYDKDF (reference sequence). The CDR3 DNA reads as TGTGCCACCAGCAGAGATCGCGACGGACTAGCGGGAGATAAAAATGAGCAGTTCTTC. Protein sequence: CATSRDRDGLAGDKNEQFF.

This clone was observed a handful of times. The rearrangement uses TRBV28 and TRBJ2-2; 7 bases align to TRBD2. V lost 2 bases and J lost 4; bases outside the gene matches: 7. The CDR3 is made up of 16 amino acids. Germline CDR1 MDHEN, CDR2 SYDVKM. CDR3 loop: CASSLALAVLTGELFF. The CDR3 DNA follows: TGTGCCAGCAGTTTAGCCCTAGCGGTCCTCACCGGGGAGCTGTTTTTT.